This T cell receptor beta chain was recorded in a study of blood T cell repertoires in COVID-19. V lost 2 bases, J lost 12 bases, and 16 bases lay in between. CDR1 and CDR2 from the germline V gene are SNHLY and FYNNEI. This CDR3 is built from 13 residues. Here immunoSEQ multiplex PCR was the method, and the copy in TCRdb shows in-frame clones only, minus some. The repertoire has approximately 75,000 clones, roughly 83% of them found once; the top ten carry 6.9%. This receptor was identified in a man aged 25 to 45 with COVID-19, enrolled during active disease. The rearrangement links TRBV2 to TRBJ2-5, with D possibly being TRBD1 (6 bases). Sequencing was carried out using peripheral blood. The DNA for the CDR3 is TGTGCCAGCAGTGAAATCAAGCTGGCAGGGGAGTACTTC. Translating it yields CASSEIKLAGEYF. Supplemented by reference TRBV2 and TRBJ2-5, the full variable domain reads EPEVTQTPSHQVTQMGQEVILRCVPISNHLYFYWYRQILGQKVEFLVSFYNNEISEKSEIFDDQFSVERPDGSNFTLKIRSTKLEDSAMYFCASSEIKLAGEYFGPGTRLLVL.